The sequence of this T cell receptor beta chain was determined in a study of shared clonotypes between healthy human individuals. With V trimmed by 4 bases and J by 4 bases, 4 bases remained unmatched. Germline V CDR1 and CDR2: SGHRS, YFSETQ. CDR3 length equals 14 residues. This table comes from immunoSEQ multiplex PCR, and its TCRdb copy is limited to in-frame clones, with some not included. The top ten hold roughly 0.13% of the sample, which has some 2,000,000 clones, almost 96% seen once. The genes are TRBV5-1 and TRBJ2-1; TRBD1 matches 8 bases. The sequence derives from a man aged 18 to 35 in good health. The sequencing sample was made of naive CD4+ T cells sorted from blood. Subset of the sample: CD45RA+ positively selected. As DNA, the CDR3 is TGCGCCAGCAGCCAAGACAGGGGATACAATGAGCAGTTCTTC. Translated, it gives CASSQDRGYNEQFF.